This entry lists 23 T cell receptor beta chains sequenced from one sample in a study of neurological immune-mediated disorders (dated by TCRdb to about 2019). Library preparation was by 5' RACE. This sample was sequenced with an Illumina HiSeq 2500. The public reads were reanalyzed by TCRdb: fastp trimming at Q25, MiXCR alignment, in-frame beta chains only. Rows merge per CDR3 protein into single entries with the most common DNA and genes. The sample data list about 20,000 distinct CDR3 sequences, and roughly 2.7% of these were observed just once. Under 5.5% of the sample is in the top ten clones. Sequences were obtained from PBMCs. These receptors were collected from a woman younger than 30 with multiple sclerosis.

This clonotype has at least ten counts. DNA for the CDR3: TGCAGTGCTCATGACCGTGAGACCCAGTACTTC. This sequence encodes CSAHDRETQYF. The rearrangement uses TRBV20-1 and TRBJ2-5; D gene uncertain. The germline V gene has CDR1 DFQATT and CDR2 SNEGSKA (reference sequence). CDR3 length: 11 residues. Trimming took off 5 bases at V and 5 bases at J, with 9 bases between the two ends.

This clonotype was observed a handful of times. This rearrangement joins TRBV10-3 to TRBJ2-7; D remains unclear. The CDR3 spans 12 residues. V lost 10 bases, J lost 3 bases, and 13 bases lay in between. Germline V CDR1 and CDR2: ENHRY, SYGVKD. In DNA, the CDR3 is TGTGCCAGCGGACCAACCCTCTACGAGCAGTACGTC. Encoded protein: CASGPTLYEQYV.

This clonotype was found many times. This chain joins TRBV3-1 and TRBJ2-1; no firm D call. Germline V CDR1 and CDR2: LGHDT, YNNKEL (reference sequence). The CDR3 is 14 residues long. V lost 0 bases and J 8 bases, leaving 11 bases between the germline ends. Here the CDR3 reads CASSQDFRPYEQFF. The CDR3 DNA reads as TGTGCCAGCAGCCAAGATTTTCGCCCCTATGAGCAGTTCTTC.

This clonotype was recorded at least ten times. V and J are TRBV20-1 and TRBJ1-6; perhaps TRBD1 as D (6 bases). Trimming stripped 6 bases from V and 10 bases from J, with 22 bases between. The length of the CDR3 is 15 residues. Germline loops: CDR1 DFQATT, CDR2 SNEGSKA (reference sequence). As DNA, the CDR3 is TGCAGTGCCCCCGTCGACCAGGGGTGGAAATCACCCCTCCACTTT. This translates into CSAPVDQGWKSPLHF.

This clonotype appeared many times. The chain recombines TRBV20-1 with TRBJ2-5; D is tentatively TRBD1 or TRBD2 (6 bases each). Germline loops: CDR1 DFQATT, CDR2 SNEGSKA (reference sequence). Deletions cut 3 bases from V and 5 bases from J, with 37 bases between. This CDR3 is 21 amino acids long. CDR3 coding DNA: TGCAGTGCTAGTACCGTTCGTCAGGGGTTCTACGGGGCGGGGATCCTGGAGACCCAGTACTTC. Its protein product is CSASTVRQGFYGAGILETQYF.

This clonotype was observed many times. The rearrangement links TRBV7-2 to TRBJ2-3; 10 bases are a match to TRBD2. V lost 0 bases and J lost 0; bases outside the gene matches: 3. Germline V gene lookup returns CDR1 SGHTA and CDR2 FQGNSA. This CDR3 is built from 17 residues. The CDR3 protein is CASSLAPTSGSTDTQYF. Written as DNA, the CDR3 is TGTGCCAGCAGCTTAGCTCCGACTAGCGGGAGCACAGATACGCAGTATTTT. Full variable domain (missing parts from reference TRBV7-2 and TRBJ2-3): GAGVSQSPSNKVTEKGKDVELRCDPISGHTALYWYRQSLGQGLEFLIYFQGNSAPDKSGLPSDRFSAERTGGSVSTLTIQRTQQEDSAVYLCASSLAPTSGSTDTQYFGPGTRLTVL.

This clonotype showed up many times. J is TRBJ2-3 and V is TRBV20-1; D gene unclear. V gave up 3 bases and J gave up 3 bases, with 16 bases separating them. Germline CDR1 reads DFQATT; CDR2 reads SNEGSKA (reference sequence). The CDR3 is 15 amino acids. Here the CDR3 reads CSARYRLGFTDTQYF. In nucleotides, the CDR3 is TGCAGTGCTAGGTACCGACTCGGGTTTACAGATACGCAGTATTTT.

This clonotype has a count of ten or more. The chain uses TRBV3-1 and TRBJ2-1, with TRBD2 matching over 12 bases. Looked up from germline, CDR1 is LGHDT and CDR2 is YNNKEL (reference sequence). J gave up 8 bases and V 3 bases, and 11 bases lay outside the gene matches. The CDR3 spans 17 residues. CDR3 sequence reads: CASSHLRRTSGIDEQFF. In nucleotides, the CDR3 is TGTGCCAGCAGCCACCTACGCCGGACTAGCGGGATCGATGAGCAGTTCTTC.

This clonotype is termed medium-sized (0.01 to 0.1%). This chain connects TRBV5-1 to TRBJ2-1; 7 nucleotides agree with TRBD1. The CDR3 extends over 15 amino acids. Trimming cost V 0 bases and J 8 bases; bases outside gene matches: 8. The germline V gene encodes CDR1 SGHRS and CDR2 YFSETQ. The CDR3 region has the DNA TGCGCCAGCAGCTTGGTCGGCCAGGGGGTCGATGAGCAGTTCTTC. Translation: CASSLVGQGVDEQFF.

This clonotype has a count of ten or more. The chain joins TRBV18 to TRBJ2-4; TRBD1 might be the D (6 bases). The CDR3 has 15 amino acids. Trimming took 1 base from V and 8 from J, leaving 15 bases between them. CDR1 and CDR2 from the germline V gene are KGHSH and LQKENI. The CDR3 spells CASSPRTDDIHIQYF. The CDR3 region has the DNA TGTGCCAGCTCACCACGGACAGACGACATCCACATTCAGTACTTC.

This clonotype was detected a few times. The CDR3 sequence: CASSFVAGQGHNEQFF. In DNA, the CDR3 is TGCGCCAGCAGCTTCGTGGCGGGACAGGGGCACAATGAGCAGTTCTTC. The chain employs TRBV5-1 and TRBJ2-1; 10 bases align to TRBD1. V shed 2 bases and J 5 bases; nucleotides not matched to a gene: 7. The CDR3 runs to 16 residues. CDR1 is SGHRS and CDR2 is YFSETQ in the germline V gene.

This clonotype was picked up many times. The CDR3 region has the DNA TGTGCCATCAGTGTTGGTAGCGGGGGGTCCCAAGAGACCCAGTACTTC. It translates to CAISVGSGGSQETQYF. The chain uses TRBV10-3 and TRBJ2-5, with 10 nucleotides matching TRBD2. V lost 4 bases and J lost 1; bases outside the gene matches: 6. The CDR3 extends over 16 amino acids. Germline loops: CDR1 ENHRY, CDR2 SYGVKD.

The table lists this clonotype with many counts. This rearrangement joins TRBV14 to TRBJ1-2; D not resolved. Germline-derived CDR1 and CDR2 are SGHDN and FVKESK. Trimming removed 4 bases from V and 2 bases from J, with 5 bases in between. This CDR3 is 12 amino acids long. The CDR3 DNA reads TGTGCCAGCAGCCCCTCCAACTATGGCTACACCTTC. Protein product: CASSPSNYGYTF.

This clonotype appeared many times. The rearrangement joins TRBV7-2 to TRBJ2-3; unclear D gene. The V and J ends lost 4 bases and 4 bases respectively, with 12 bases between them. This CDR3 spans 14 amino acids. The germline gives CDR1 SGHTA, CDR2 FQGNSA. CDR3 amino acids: CASSWALTADTQYF. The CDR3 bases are TGTGCCAGCAGCTGGGCCCTCACGGCAGATACGCAGTATTTT.

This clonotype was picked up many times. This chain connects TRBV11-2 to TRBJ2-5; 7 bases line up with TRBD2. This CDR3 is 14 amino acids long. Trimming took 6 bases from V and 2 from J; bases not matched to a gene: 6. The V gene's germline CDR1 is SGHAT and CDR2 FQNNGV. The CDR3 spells CASSLLAFQETQYF. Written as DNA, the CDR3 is TGTGCCAGCAGTCTACTAGCGTTTCAAGAGACCCAGTACTTC.

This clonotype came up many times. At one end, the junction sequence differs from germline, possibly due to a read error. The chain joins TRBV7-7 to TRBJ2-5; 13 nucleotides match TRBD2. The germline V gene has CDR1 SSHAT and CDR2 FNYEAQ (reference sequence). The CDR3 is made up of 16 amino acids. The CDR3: CASSLLAGGREETQYF. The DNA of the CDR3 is TGTGCTAGCAGCTTACTAGCGGGGGGGCGAGAAGAGACCCAGTACTTC.

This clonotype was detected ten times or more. The CDR3: CASSVVGGNTEAFF. In nucleotides, the CDR3 is TGTGCCAGCAGCGTAGTAGGGGGTAACACTGAAGCTTTCTTT. The chain links TRBV9 to TRBJ1-1; TRBD1 is a possible D gene (6 bases). The CDR3 covers 14 residues. From germline, CDR1 is SGDLS and CDR2 YYNGEE. V was trimmed by 0 bases and J by 2 bases, leaving 8 bases between them. The whole variable domain, filled in from reference TRBV9 and TRBJ1-1, reads DSGVTQTPKHLITATGQRVTLRCSPRSGDLSVYWYQQSLDQGLQFLIQYYNGEERAKGNILERFSAQQFPDLHSELNLSSLELGDSALYFCASSVVGGNTEAFFGQGTRLTVV.

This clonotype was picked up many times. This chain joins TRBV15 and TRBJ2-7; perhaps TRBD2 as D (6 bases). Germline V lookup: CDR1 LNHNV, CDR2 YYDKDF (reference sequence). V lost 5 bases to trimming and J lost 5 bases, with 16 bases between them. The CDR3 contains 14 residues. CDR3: CATSSAGPVHEQYV. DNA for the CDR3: TGTGCCACCAGCTCAGCGGGCCCCGTGCACGAGCAGTACGTC.

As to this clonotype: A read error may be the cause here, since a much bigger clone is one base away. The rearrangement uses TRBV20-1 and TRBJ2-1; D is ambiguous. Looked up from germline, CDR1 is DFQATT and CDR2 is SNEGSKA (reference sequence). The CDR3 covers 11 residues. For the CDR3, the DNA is TGCAGTGTTAGAGTTAGCCGCGAGCAGTTCTTC. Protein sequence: CSVRVSREQFF.

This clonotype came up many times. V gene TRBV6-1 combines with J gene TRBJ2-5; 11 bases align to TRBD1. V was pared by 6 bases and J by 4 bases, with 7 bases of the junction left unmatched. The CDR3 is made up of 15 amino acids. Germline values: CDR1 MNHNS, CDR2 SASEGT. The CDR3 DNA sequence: TGTGCCAGCAGCGTCGGACAGGGGGCGGCAGAGACCCAGTACTTC. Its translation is CASSVGQGAAETQYF.

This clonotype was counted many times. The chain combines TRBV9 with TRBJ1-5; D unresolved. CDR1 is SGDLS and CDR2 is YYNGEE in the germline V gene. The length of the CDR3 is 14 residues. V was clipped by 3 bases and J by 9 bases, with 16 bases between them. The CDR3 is CASSADTNYGPQHF. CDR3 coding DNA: TGTGCCAGCAGCGCCGACACCAACTACGGGCCCCAGCATTTT.

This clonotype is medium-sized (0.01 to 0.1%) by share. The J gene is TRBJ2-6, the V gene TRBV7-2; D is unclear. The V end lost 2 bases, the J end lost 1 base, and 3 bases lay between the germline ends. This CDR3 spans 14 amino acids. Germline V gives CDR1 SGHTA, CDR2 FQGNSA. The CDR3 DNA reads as TGTGCCAGCAGCTTATCTTCTGGGGCCAACGTCCTGACTTTC. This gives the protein CASSLSSGANVLTF. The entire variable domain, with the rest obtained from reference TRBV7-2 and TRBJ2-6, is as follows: GAGVSQSPSNKVTEKGKDVELRCDPISGHTALYWYRQSLGQGLEFLIYFQGNSAPDKSGLPSDRFSAERTGGSVSTLTIQRTQQEDSAVYLCASSLSSGANVLTFGAGSRLTVL.

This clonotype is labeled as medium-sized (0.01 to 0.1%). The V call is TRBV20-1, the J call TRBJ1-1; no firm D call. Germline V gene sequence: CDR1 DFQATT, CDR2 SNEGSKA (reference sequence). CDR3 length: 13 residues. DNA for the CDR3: TGCAGGCTAAAACAGTTGGGGAACACTGAAGCTTTCTTT. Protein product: CRLKQLGNTEAFF.